The clone carrying this T cell receptor beta chain was seen at least ten times. Germline CDR1 is SGHRS and CDR2 is YFSETQ. The CDR3 contains 15 residues. V was cut by 0 bases and J by 5 bases, with 14 bases left in between. TCRbeta library construction was performed incorporating unique molecular identifiers. TCRdb called the PCR reads again in MiXCR, with one record for every CDR3 protein. The sample holds approximately 240,000 distinct CDR3 sequences, about 8.8% seen once. The data were obtained in a study of T-cell reconstitution after alpha-beta-depleted transplantation in children. The chain couples TRBV5-1 to TRBJ2-5; D possibly corresponds to TRBD1 (5 bases). The origin of this receptor is a human donor who donated a stem cell graft to a child with SCID. The material sequenced was PBMCs from the stem cell graft donor, taken from the stem cell graft. The chain's CDR3 is CASSLAPHGAETQYF. CDR3 nucleotides: TGCGCCAGCAGCTTGGCCCCCCATGGGGCGGAGACCCAGTACTTC.